Below, 24 T cell receptor beta chains from the same sample are listed, as sequenced in a study of T cells after yellow fever vaccination. TCRdb passed the 5' RACE reads through MiXCR, listing each CDR3 protein once. Of more than 300,000 distinct CDR3 sequences in the sample, approximately 12% were seen once. The input for sequencing was CD4+ T cells sorted from PBMCs, taken 45 days after the yellow fever booster vaccination. Receptors were obtained from a man younger than 30 who received the YFV17D yellow fever vaccine.

This clonotype was found a few times. The J gene is TRBJ2-1, the V gene TRBV6-6; D possibly corresponds to TRBD2 (5 bases). CDR1 and CDR2 (germline): MNHNY, SVGAGI (reference sequence). Trimming removed 11 bases at V and 5 bases at J, with 10 bases between. The CDR3 totals 11 residues. The CDR3 protein is CAGRRDNEQFF. The CDR3 DNA follows: TGTGCCGGAAGGCGGGACAATGAGCAGTTCTTC.

This sequence joins TRBV15 and TRBJ1-3; tentatively, D is TRBD1 (6 bases). V was shortened by 5 bases and J by 4 bases, with 9 bases between the two germline ends. This CDR3 region has 13 residues. CDR1 and CDR2 (germline): LNHNV, YYDKDF (reference sequence). CDR3 bases: TGTGCCACCAGCCTACAGGGCGGAAACACCATATATTTT. Its protein is CATSLQGGNTIYF.

This clonotype was seen a few times. The genes are TRBV6-5 and TRBJ2-6; 11 nucleotides align to TRBD1. Germline V gene lookup returns CDR1 MNHEY and CDR2 SVGAGI. CDR3 size: 20 residues. V lost 1 base and J lost 2; bases outside the gene matches: 10. The CDR3 protein is CASSYWRTGGGRPGANVLTF. The CDR3 DNA reads as TGTGCCAGCAGTTACTGGCGGACAGGGGGCGGCCGCCCTGGGGCCAACGTCCTGACTTTC.

This clonotype was picked up a small number of times. The chain recombines TRBV30 with TRBJ1-2, with D tentatively TRBD1 (5 bases). Germline V gene lookup returns CDR1 GTSNPN and CDR2 SVGIG (reference sequence). Trimming removed 2 bases at V and 7 bases at J, with 14 bases between. The CDR3 is made up of 13 amino acids. The CDR3 is CAWSSVQGSGYTF. CDR3 DNA: TGTGCCTGGAGTTCCGTCCAGGGCTCTGGCTACACCTTC. Together with reference TRBV30 and TRBJ1-2, the CDR3 gives the full variable domain: SQTIHQWPATLVQPVGSPLSLECTVEGTSNPNLYWYRQAAGRGLQLLFYSVGIGQISSEVPQNLSASRPQDRQFILSSKKLLLSDSGFYLCAWSSVQGSGYTFGSGTRLTVV.

The J gene is TRBJ1-6, the V gene TRBV27; 8 nucleotides agree with TRBD1. Germline lookup yields CDR1 MNHEY and CDR2 SMNVEV (reference sequence). Trimming cost V 5 bases and J 6 bases; bases outside gene matches: 12. CDR3 length: 17 amino acids. The CDR3, as DNA: TGTGCCAGCAGTCAGCGAGGACAGGGAGGTAGTAATTCACCCCTCCACTTT. Translation: CASSQRGQGGSNSPLHF.

Only a few counts were recorded for this clonotype. The chain employs TRBV7-8 and TRBJ2-7; the D is unclear. Trimming removed 5 bases from V and 6 bases from J, with 11 bases in between. CDR3 length: 12 amino acids. Germline V CDR1 and CDR2: SGHVS, FQNEAQ. This chain's CDR3 is CASSRSWGEQYF. The CDR3 region has the DNA TGTGCCAGCAGCCGGTCCTGGGGCGAGCAGTACTTC.

This clonotype was counted a single time. The gene calls are TRBV3-1 and TRBJ2-2; 7 nucleotides line up with TRBD1. Germline loops: CDR1 LGHDT, CDR2 YNNKEL (reference sequence). The junction had 4 bases not matched to a gene; V was cut back by 4 bases and J by 2 bases. The CDR3 sequence is 15 residues long. Here the CDR3 reads CASSRGQINTGELFF. DNA for the CDR3: TGTGCCAGCAGCCGGGGACAGATTAACACCGGGGAGCTGTTTTTT.

This clonotype occurred a few times. The gene calls are TRBV7-3 and TRBJ1-1; weak D call: TRBD1 (6 bases). Trimming took 2 bases from V and 3 from J, leaving 13 bases between them. The CDR3 runs 15 residues. Looked up from germline, CDR1 is SGHTA and CDR2 is FQGTGA. The CDR3 nucleotides read TGTGCCAGCAGCTTACAGGGGCCCCCCGACACTGAAGCTTTCTTT. It specifies CASSLQGPPDTEAFF.

The chain carries TRBV12-3 or TRBV12-4 and TRBJ1-1; no firm D call. With 5 bases removed from V and 7 bases from J, the gap between germline ends came to 17 bases. The CDR3 consists of 14 residues. This CDR3 is CASSPQATAGEAFF. As DNA, the CDR3 is TGTGCCAGCAGTCCCCAAGCCACGGCGGGTGAAGCTTTCTTT.

The rearrangement links TRBV10-1 to TRBJ2-2; the D gene is possibly TRBD2 (6 bases). V lost 1 base to trimming and J lost 4 bases, with 13 bases between them. Germline-derived CDR1 and CDR2 are WNHNN and SYGVQD (reference sequence). The CDR3 consists of 16 residues. The CDR3 reads CASSEYGTLSTGELFF. The CDR3, as DNA: TGCGCCAGCAGTGAGTACGGGACTCTAAGCACCGGGGAGCTGTTTTTT.

This clonotype was counted ten times or more. CDR3 coding DNA: TGTGCCAGCACTGGGGGACCTTGGGGCCCTGGCTACACCTTC. Its translation: CASTGGPWGPGYTF. The chain links TRBV28 to TRBJ1-2, with D perhaps TRBD1 (5 bases). The CDR3 runs to 14 residues. Germline V gene lookup returns CDR1 MDHEN and CDR2 SYDVKM. V was shortened by 7 bases and J by 7 bases, with 19 bases between the two germline ends.

Ten or more counts support this clonotype. The chain links TRBV28 to TRBJ1-5; a weak D match, TRBD1 (6 bases). CDR1 is MDHEN and CDR2 is SYDVKM in the germline V gene. V lost 6 bases, J lost 6 bases, and 9 bases lay in between. This CDR3 has 12 amino acids. As DNA, the CDR3 is TGTGCCAGCAGCCCAGGGGTTCAGCCCCAGCATTTT. Its protein product is CASSPGVQPQHF.

The chain joins TRBV7-2 to TRBJ1-2; D is perhaps TRBD1 (6 bases). The CDR3 spans 14 residues. CDR1 is SGHTA, CDR2 FQGNSA, per germline. V was clipped by 4 bases and J by 6 bases, with 15 bases between them. The CDR3 protein is CASSSGQRIHGYTF. CDR3 nucleotides: TGTGCCAGCAGCTCGGGACAACGGATCCATGGCTACACCTTC.

CDR3 amino acids: CASRPTGDYEQYV. The CDR3 DNA reads TGTGCCAGCAGGCCCACAGGGGACTACGAGCAGTACGTC. The V call is TRBV6-4, the J call TRBJ2-7; 7 bases line up with TRBD1. The CDR3 consists of 13 residues. Looked up from germline, CDR1 is MRHNA and CDR2 is SNTAGT. Trimming cost V 6 bases and J 3 bases; bases outside gene matches: 5.

The gene calls are TRBV24-1 and TRBJ2-2; D not certain. Trimming removed 5 bases from V and 3 bases from J, with 6 bases in between. The CDR3 length is 13 residues. Germline-derived CDR1 and CDR2 are KGHDR and SFDVKD. This CDR3 reads CATSVGHTGELFF. The CDR3 coding sequence is TGTGCCACCAGTGTCGGGCACACCGGGGAGCTGTTTTTT.

The rearrangement joins TRBV11-1 to TRBJ2-7, with D unresolved. CDR1 is SGHAT and CDR2 is FQDESV in the germline V gene (reference sequence). V gave up 1 base and J gave up 3 bases, with 7 bases separating them. This CDR3 has 13 residues. CDR3 DNA sequence: TGTGCCAGCAGCTTAGACCCTATCTACGAGCAGTACTTC. Protein sequence: CASSLDPIYEQYF. Complete variable domain (other parts from reference TRBV11-1 and TRBJ2-7): EAEVAQSPRYKITEKSQAVAFWCDPISGHATLYWYRQILGQGPELLVQFQDESVVDDSQLPKDRFSAERLKGVDSTLKIQPAELGDSAMYLCASSLDPIYEQYFGPGTRLTVT.

There are a few counts of this clonotype. This rearrangement joins TRBV5-5 to TRBJ1-1; the D is unclear. The CDR3 has 12 amino acids. From germline, CDR1 is SGHKS and CDR2 YYEKEE (reference sequence). V lost 4 bases and J lost 10, with 14 bases in between. In DNA form, the CDR3 reads TGTGCCAGCAGCGTCCTAGCAGAGGGAGCTTTCTTT. It is translated as CASSVLAEGAFF.

This chain connects TRBV4-3 to TRBJ2-4; the D gene is possibly TRBD2 (7 bases). V was trimmed by 1 base and J by 9 bases, leaving 16 bases between them. CDR3 size: 15 residues. Germline loops: CDR1 LGHNA, CDR2 YSLEER. The CDR3 DNA is TGCGCCAGCAGCCAAGGCCCAGGGGAGGGTACCATTCAGTACTTC. This sequence encodes CASSQGPGEGTIQYF.

This clonotype has a count of ten or more. This sequence joins TRBV7-3 and TRBJ1-5, with 10 positions matching TRBD1. Trimming removed 5 bases from V and 5 bases from J; junction bases left unmatched: 9. The CDR3 length is 16 residues. Germline lookup yields CDR1 SGHTA and CDR2 FQGTGA. DNA of the CDR3: TGTGCCAGCAGCCCGACCTATGGGACAGGGGATCAGCCCCAGCATTTT. Protein: CASSPTYGTGDQPQHF.

The chain couples TRBV5-6 to TRBJ2-5, with D possibly TRBD1 on 6 matching bases. Trimming removed 4 bases from V and 5 bases from J, with 15 bases in between. Germline V gene data show CDR1 as SGHDT and CDR2 as YYEEEE. There are 14 residues in the CDR3. This CDR3 is CASSVWGHGETQYF. The CDR3 DNA follows: TGTGCCAGCAGCGTTTGGGGACACGGGGAGACCCAGTACTTC.

This clonotype was detected only a few times. The chain combines TRBV30 with TRBJ1-4; D gene unclear. CDR3 length: 13 amino acids. The ends were cut back, 5 bases at V and 0 bases at J, with 7 bases in the middle. Germline V CDR1 and CDR2: GTSNPN, SVGIG (reference sequence). The CDR3 nucleotides read TGTGCCTGGCGATTTCCAACTAATGAAAAACTGTTTTTT. This codes for CAWRFPTNEKLFF.

This chain joins TRBV29-1 and TRBJ2-1, with D unclear. The V gene's germline CDR1 is SQVTM and CDR2 ANQGSEA. CDR3 length: 15 residues. With 3 bases removed from V and 1 base from J, the gap between germline ends came to 13 bases. This chain's CDR3 is CSVDRPLRSYNEQFF. In DNA, the CDR3 is TGCAGCGTTGACAGGCCCTTGCGGTCCTACAATGAGCAGTTCTTC.

This clonotype was detected ten times or more. J is TRBJ1-3 and V is TRBV12-3 or TRBV12-4; D remains unclear. This CDR3 region has 14 residues. V was pared by 3 bases and J by 0 bases, with 6 bases between. For the CDR3, the DNA is TGTGCCAGCAGTTTGGTGAACTCTGGAAACACCATATATTTT. As protein: CASSLVNSGNTIYF.

This clonotype was seen only a few times. The rearrangement joins TRBV5-1 to TRBJ2-2, with 7 bases fitting TRBD1. Losses at the gene ends were 0 bases for V and 6 bases for J; bases not matched to a gene: 8. The CDR3 consists of 16 residues. Germline lookup yields CDR1 SGHRS and CDR2 YFSETQ. The CDR3 region has the DNA TGCGCCAGCAGCTTGGCCCCAGGGGGAAATTCCGGGGAGCTGTTTTTT. It encodes CASSLAPGGNSGELFF.